This TCR beta chain was retrieved from a study of blood T cell repertoires in COVID-19. Looked up from germline, CDR1 is LGHDT and CDR2 is YNNKEL (reference sequence). This CDR3 spans 15 amino acids. V trimming: 0 bases; J trimming: 5 bases; junction bases outside the gene matches: 4. In the study's own analysis: Amplification with reference gene primers provided the estimates of nucleated cell counts. Sequenced by immunoSEQ multiplex PCR; TCRdb stores in-frame clones only, minus some. Clonal size and the V and J genes are those of that table, whereas D and trimming came from the DNA. Here the sample spans under 250,000 clones, approximately 85% being singletons.

The chain employs TRBV3-1 (or the pseudogene TRBV3-2) and TRBJ2-4; 7 nucleotides align to TRBD1. The clonotype originates from a woman between 45 and 60 years old with acute COVID-19. What was sequenced was PBMCs or T cells enriched from blood (not recorded which). Written as DNA, the CDR3 is TGTGCCAGCAGCCAAGATCACGGGACAGAAAACATTCAGTACTTC. This translates into CASSQDHGTENIQYF.